The 30 T cell receptor beta chains given below trace back to one sample, sequenced in a study of quantifying T cell responses using KT2 cells. At the level of the study: cDNA was made from DNase-treated RNA using alpha and beta constant primers.

An oligo carrying a UMI was ligated to the cDNA 3' end. An equimolar mix of RC1.1 and RC1.2 primed the beta chain across TRBC1 and TRBC2. TCRdb ran MiXCR on the UMI-ligation and nested PCR reads and lists one entry per CDR3 protein. The data contain around 50,000 distinct CDR3 sequences, 11% of them seen just once; the ten biggest clones take up 10%. Sequenced material: PBMCs spiked with cells of the T cell clone KT2. These receptor sequences come from a human donor.

This clonotype was counted many times. This chain connects TRBV3-1 to TRBJ2-1; D call uncertain. The CDR3 extends over 15 amino acids. CDR1 is LGHDT and CDR2 is YNNKEL in the germline V gene (reference sequence). V was clipped by 0 bases and J by 2 bases, with 8 bases between them. The DNA for the CDR3 is TGTGCCAGCAGCCAAGATAACGAGGCCTACAATGAGCAGTTCTTC. Residues: CASSQDNEAYNEQFF.

The V and J genes are TRBV12-3 or TRBV12-4 and TRBJ2-3; 9 bases line up with TRBD2. The trim removed 2 bases at V and 3 bases at J, leaving 3 bases unmatched. CDR3 length: 15 residues. The CDR3 loop is CASSLRTSATDTQYF. As DNA, the CDR3 is TGTGCCAGCAGTTTAAGGACTAGCGCGACAGATACGCAGTATTTT.

There are many counts of this clonotype. The V and J genes are TRBV12-3 or TRBV12-4 and TRBJ2-3; D is unresolved. The V and J ends lost 8 bases and 1 base respectively, with 10 bases between them. CDR3 length equals 13 residues. CDR3 region: CASANLRTDTQYF. DNA of the CDR3: TGTGCCAGCGCAAACTTACGCACAGATACGCAGTATTTT.

The rearrangement uses TRBV10-3 and TRBJ2-7; TRBD2 might be the D (5 bases). The germline V gene has CDR1 ENHRY and CDR2 SYGVKD. Trimming removed 6 bases from V and 5 bases from J, with 14 bases in between. The length of the CDR3 is 13 residues. In DNA form, the CDR3 reads TGTGCCATCAGGAACCTCCTCGGGGACGAGCAGTACTTC. It codes for CAIRNLLGDEQYF.

This rearrangement joins TRBV20-1 to TRBJ2-5; 10 bases agree with TRBD2. The ends lost 3 bases at V and 5 bases at J; junction bases unmatched: 6. CDR3 length: 14 residues. Per the germline V gene, CDR1 is DFQATT and CDR2 is SNEGSKA (reference sequence). In DNA form, the CDR3 reads TGCAGTGCTAGCGAGCGGGGGGGCGAGGAGACCCAGTACTTC. Translating gives CSASERGGEETQYF.

The V and J genes are TRBV24-1 and TRBJ1-6; D call uncertain. Germline CDR1 and CDR2: KGHDR and SFDVKD. The CDR3 extends over 19 amino acids. V lost 4 bases and J 5 bases, leaving 23 bases between the germline ends. The CDR3 sequence is CATSEQKNGLLVDNSPLHF. In DNA, the CDR3 is TGTGCCACCAGTGAACAGAAAAACGGTCTTCTCGTGGATAATTCACCCCTCCACTTT.

The chain carries TRBV20-1 and TRBJ1-1; TRBD1 matches at 7 bases. The CDR3 length is 12 residues. Trimming at V came to 5 bases and at J to 7 bases, leaving 7 bases not matched to a gene. Germline V lookup: CDR1 DFQATT, CDR2 SNEGSKA (reference sequence). The CDR3 sequence: CSAPRQGGEAFF. The CDR3, as DNA: TGCAGTGCTCCGAGACAGGGCGGTGAAGCTTTCTTT.

This clonotype was detected ten times or more. The junction departs from the called germline gene at one end, perhaps through a read error. This chain connects TRBV7-7 to TRBJ2-3; TRBD2 matches at 12 bases. Germline CDR1 is SSHAT and CDR2 is FNYEAQ (reference sequence). The CDR3 sequence is 15 residues long. The CDR3 spells CASSRLAGVTDTQYF. DNA of the CDR3: TGTGCTAGCAGCCGACTAGCGGGAGTTACAGATACGCAGTATTTT.

The table lists this clonotype with many counts. V is TRBV12-3 or TRBV12-4 and J is TRBJ2-7; the match to TRBD2 covers 9 bases. The CDR3 runs to 15 residues. V trimming: 6 bases; J trimming: 3 bases; junction bases outside the gene matches: 9. The CDR3 spells CASSPVAGALYEQYF. The DNA of the CDR3 is TGTGCCAGCAGCCCCGTAGCGGGAGCGCTCTACGAGCAGTACTTC.

This clonotype was seen only a few times. The chain carries TRBV4-1 and TRBJ1-1, with TRBD1 identical over 7 bases. The CDR3 length is 15 residues. V lost 3 bases and J lost 4; bases outside the gene matches: 8. CDR1 and CDR2 from the germline V gene are MGHRA and YSYEKL. The CDR3 DNA is TGCGCCAGCAGCCAGGAAAACAGGGGAGGCACTGAAGCTTTCTTT. It codes for CASSQENRGGTEAFF.

This clonotype was recorded at least ten times. V and J are TRBV7-9 and TRBJ1-6, with 7 bases fitting TRBD1. This CDR3 is 15 amino acids long. Per the germline V gene, CDR1 is SEHNR and CDR2 is FQNEAQ (reference sequence). Trimming at V came to 5 bases and at J to 8 bases, leaving 9 bases not matched to a gene. The chain's CDR3 is CASSKAAQGHSPLHF. The CDR3 coding sequence is TGTGCCAGCAGCAAAGCTGCACAGGGGCATTCACCCCTCCACTTT.

This clonotype was found a few times. The chain employs TRBV5-4 and TRBJ2-1; 13 nucleotides agree with TRBD2. V was clipped by 5 bases and J by 7 bases; unmatched bases: 9. Germline V gene sequence: CDR1 SGHNT, CDR2 YYREEE (reference sequence). CDR3 length equals 16 residues. The CDR3 spells CASRKGTSGTGNEQFF. CDR3 DNA sequence: TGTGCCAGCAGAAAGGGGACTAGCGGGACGGGTAATGAGCAGTTCTTC.

The CDR3 DNA follows: TGTGCCAGCAGTTACTGGGAGGGGGTTGAAGCTTTCTTT. Translating it yields CASSYWEGVEAFF. The chain couples TRBV6-2 or TRBV6-3 to TRBJ1-1, with D possibly being TRBD1 (6 bases). Germline-derived CDR1 and CDR2 are MNHEY and SVGEGT. Deletions cut 1 base from V and 7 bases from J, with 10 bases between. The CDR3 covers 13 residues.

This clonotype was picked up a small number of times. The CDR3 DNA is TGTGCCAGCAGTTGGGGGACAGAGTATAACTATGGCTACACCTTC. Its protein product is CASSWGTEYNYGYTF. The chain joins TRBV12-3 or TRBV12-4 to TRBJ1-2; 7 positions match TRBD1. The junction had 6 bases not matched to a gene; V was cut back by 4 bases and J by 1 base. There are 15 residues in the CDR3.

This clonotype was counted only a few times. The chain recombines TRBV18 with TRBJ2-7, with TRBD2 as a possible D gene (6 bases). The CDR3 is 18 amino acids. Trimming shortened V by 3 bases and J by 2 bases, and 23 bases separated the two germline ends. CDR1 and CDR2 (germline): KGHSH, LQKENI. Written as DNA, the CDR3 is TGTGCCAGCTCACCGGGTGGTTGGGGGGAGCGATCCACCTACGAGCAGTACTTC. It translates to CASSPGGWGERSTYEQYF. Looking up the rest from reference TRBV18 and TRBJ2-7 gives the full variable domain: NAGVMQNPRHLVRRRGQEARLRCSPMKGHSHVYWYRQLPEEGLKFMVYLQKENIIDESGMPKERFSAEFPKEGPSILRIQQVVRGDSAAYFCASSPGGWGERSTYEQYFGPGTRLTVT.

This clonotype came up many times. This sequence joins TRBV7-2 and TRBJ2-3; D call uncertain. The CDR3 consists of 15 residues. V was clipped by 5 bases and J by 2 bases, with 14 bases between them. The germline V gene has CDR1 SGHTA and CDR2 FQGNSA. CDR3 loop: CASSPQLGNTDTQYF. For the CDR3, the DNA is TGTGCCAGCAGCCCTCAGCTAGGGAACACAGATACGCAGTATTTT.

This clonotype was observed at least ten times. The rearrangement joins TRBV20-1 to TRBJ2-7, with TRBD2 as a possible D gene (6 bases). V dropped 2 bases and J dropped 7 bases, with 18 bases sitting between them. Germline values: CDR1 DFQATT, CDR2 SNEGSKA (reference sequence). CDR3 length: 14 residues. The CDR3 protein is CSARPSRENSEQYF. The CDR3 DNA reads TGCAGTGCTAGACCATCCCGGGAGAACTCAGAGCAGTACTTC.

This rearrangement joins TRBV20-1 to TRBJ2-1; 8 bases are a match to TRBD2. This CDR3 contains 17 residues. V shed 0 bases, J shed 12 bases, and the junction held 19 bases outside the gene matches. Looked up from germline, CDR1 is DFQATT and CDR2 is SNEGSKA (reference sequence). The CDR3 region is CSAREPRGGTHSMRQFF. The DNA for the CDR3 is TGCAGTGCTAGAGAGCCCCGCGGGGGGACCCACTCTATGAGGCAGTTCTTC.

This clonotype was picked up a small number of times. V usage is TRBV7-2 and J usage is TRBJ1-1; D is possibly TRBD1 (5 bases). Germline CDR1 SGHTA, CDR2 FQGNSA. Trimming cost V 4 bases and J 6 bases, with 15 bases left between them. The CDR3 runs to 14 residues. CDR3 sequence (DNA): TGTGCCAGCAGCTGGCCGGGGCGCCCAGCTGAAGCTTTCTTT. Translating gives CASSWPGRPAEAFF. The full variable domain, rest sourced from reference TRBV7-2 and TRBJ1-1, is GAGVSQSPSNKVTEKGKDVELRCDPISGHTALYWYRQSLGQGLEFLIYFQGNSAPDKSGLPSDRFSAERTGGSVSTLTIQRTQQEDSAVYLCASSWPGRPAEAFFGQGTRLTVV.

At least ten counts were recorded for this clonotype. The V and J genes are TRBV29-1 and TRBJ2-3; TRBD1 agrees at 10 bases. This CDR3 is 15 amino acids long. Trimming removed 3 bases from V and 5 bases from J; junction bases left unmatched: 8. Germline V gene sequence: CDR1 SQVTM, CDR2 ANQGSEA. CDR3 loop: CSVDGTGVVRDTQYF. The CDR3 DNA follows: TGCAGCGTTGATGGGACAGGGGTTGTTAGAGATACGCAGTATTTT.

The chain links TRBV20-1 to TRBJ1-1; D not certain. With 3 bases removed from V and 4 bases from J, the gap between germline ends came to 15 bases. There are 14 residues in the CDR3. Germline V CDR1 and CDR2: DFQATT, SNEGSKA (reference sequence). The CDR3 DNA follows: TGCAGTGCTAGTTGGGCCCGAGAGGGCACTGAAGCTTTCTTT. This translates into CSASWAREGTEAFF.

The sample holds many counts of this clonotype. This rearrangement joins TRBV6-6 to TRBJ2-1; tentatively, D is TRBD2 (5 bases). The CDR3 runs to 15 residues. CDR1 is MNHNY and CDR2 is SVGAGI in the germline V gene (reference sequence). Deletions cut 2 bases from V and 6 bases from J, with 14 bases between. This CDR3 is CASSYEGRGSNEQFF. The CDR3 DNA reads as TGTGCCAGCAGTTACGAAGGGAGAGGAAGCAATGAGCAGTTCTTC.

V usage is TRBV6-5 and J usage is TRBJ1-1; 8 bases map to TRBD1. The CDR3 extends over 14 amino acids. The germline gives CDR1 MNHEY, CDR2 SVGAGI. The J segment lost 1 base and the V segment lost 7 bases, leaving 5 bases of the junction unmatched. The CDR3 DNA is TGTGCCAGCACATGGGGACAGGAGAACACTGAAGCTTTCTTT. Translating gives CASTWGQENTEAFF.

Remarks on this clonotype: Mismatch with germline at one junction end may stem from a read error. The V call is TRBV20-1, the J call TRBJ2-7; D is perhaps TRBD1 (6 bases). In germline, CDR1 is DFQATT, CDR2 SNEGSKA (reference sequence). The CDR3 extends over 13 amino acids. For the CDR3, the DNA is TGCAGTGATAGAGGACAGAAGGACTACGAGCAGTACTTC. It codes for CSDRGQKDYEQYF.

This rearrangement joins TRBV30 to TRBJ1-4, with D possibly being TRBD1 (5 bases). CDR3 size: 12 residues. Germline V gene data show CDR1 as GTSNPN and CDR2 as SVGIG (reference sequence). The germline V and J ends were trimmed by 3 bases and 7 bases, with 9 bases remaining between them. CDR3 bases: TGTGCCTGGAGGGGGGGGTTTGAAAAACTGTTTTTT. This codes for CAWRGGFEKLFF.

This clonotype occurred many times. The genes are TRBV29-1 and TRBJ2-3, with D perhaps given as TRBD1 or TRBD2 (6 bases each). This CDR3 contains 13 residues. Looked up from germline, CDR1 is SQVTM and CDR2 is ANQGSEA. V lost 4 bases to trimming and J lost 2 bases, with 10 bases between them. The CDR3 sequence: CSVARDNTDTQYF. Written as DNA, the CDR3 is TGCAGCGTTGCGCGGGACAACACAGATACGCAGTATTTT.

This sequence joins TRBV29-1 and TRBJ1-2, with D hard to call. V lost 6 bases, J lost 4 bases, and 21 bases lay in between. Germline CDR1 SQVTM, CDR2 ANQGSEA. The CDR3 contains 15 residues. The CDR3 coding sequence is TGCAGCGTAGGCCAGGTGGTTTCGACGACCTATGGCTACACCTTC. This codes for CSVGQVVSTTYGYTF.

This clonotype appeared many times. This sequence joins TRBV20-1 and TRBJ2-7, with a tentative D call TRBD1 (6 bases). There are 13 residues in the CDR3. Trimming removed 3 bases at V and 1 base at J, with 10 bases between. Germline values: CDR1 DFQATT, CDR2 SNEGSKA (reference sequence). The CDR3 nucleotides read TGCAGTGCTAGTCAGGGGCTATCCTACGAGCAGTACTTC. Translation gives CSASQGLSYEQYF.

There are a few counts of this clonotype. The CDR3: CASSQEVQFSTDTQYF. Written as DNA, the CDR3 is TGTGCCAGCAGCCAAGAAGTACAGTTTAGCACAGATACGCAGTATTTT. V is TRBV3-1 and J is TRBJ2-3; D uncertain. The V and J ends lost 0 bases and 0 bases respectively, with 10 bases between them. The CDR3 runs to 16 residues. From germline, CDR1 is LGHDT and CDR2 YNNKEL (reference sequence).

This clonotype was observed at least ten times. This chain links TRBV6-6 with TRBJ2-7; D possibly uses TRBD1 or TRBD2 (5 bases each). The V end was cut by 10 bases, the J end by 0 bases, with 22 bases between. The CDR3 extends over 16 amino acids. Germline V lookup: CDR1 MNHNY, CDR2 SVGAGI (reference sequence). The CDR3 protein is CATYTGRPGSSYEQYF. The CDR3 DNA is TGTGCCACCTACACAGGCCGGCCAGGGAGCTCCTACGAGCAGTACTTC.